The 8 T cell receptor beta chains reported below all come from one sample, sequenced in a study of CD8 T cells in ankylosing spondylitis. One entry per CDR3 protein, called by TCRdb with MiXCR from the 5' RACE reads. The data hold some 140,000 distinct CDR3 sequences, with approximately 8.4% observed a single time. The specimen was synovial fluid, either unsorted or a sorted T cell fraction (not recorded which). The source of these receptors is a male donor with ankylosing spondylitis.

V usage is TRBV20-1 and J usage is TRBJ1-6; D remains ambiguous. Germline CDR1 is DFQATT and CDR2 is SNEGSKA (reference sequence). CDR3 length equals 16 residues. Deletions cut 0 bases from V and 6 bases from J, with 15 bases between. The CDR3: CSARDHPAEGNSPLHF. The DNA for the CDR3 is TGCAGTGCTAGAGATCACCCCGCAGAGGGTAATTCACCCCTCCACTTT.

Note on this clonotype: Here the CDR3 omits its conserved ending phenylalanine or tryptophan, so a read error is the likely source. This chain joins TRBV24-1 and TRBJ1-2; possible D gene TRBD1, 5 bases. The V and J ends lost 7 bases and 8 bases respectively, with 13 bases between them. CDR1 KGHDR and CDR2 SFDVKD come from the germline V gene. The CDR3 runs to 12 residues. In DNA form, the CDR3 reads TGTGCCACCAGCCCCGGGGCGGACGGCTACACCGTC. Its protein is CATSPGADGYTV.

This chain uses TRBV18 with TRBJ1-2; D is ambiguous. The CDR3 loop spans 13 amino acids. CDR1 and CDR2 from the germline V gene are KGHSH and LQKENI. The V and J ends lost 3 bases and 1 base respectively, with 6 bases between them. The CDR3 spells CASSPRVNYGYTF. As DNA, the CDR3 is TGTGCCAGCTCACCGAGAGTTAACTATGGCTACACCTTC.

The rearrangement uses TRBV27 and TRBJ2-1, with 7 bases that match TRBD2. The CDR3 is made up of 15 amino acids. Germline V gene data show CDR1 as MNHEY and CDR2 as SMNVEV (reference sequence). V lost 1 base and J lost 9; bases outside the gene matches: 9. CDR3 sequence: CASSLFGLTGGEQFF. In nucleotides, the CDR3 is TGTGCCAGCAGTTTATTCGGTCTGACGGGGGGTGAGCAGTTCTTC.

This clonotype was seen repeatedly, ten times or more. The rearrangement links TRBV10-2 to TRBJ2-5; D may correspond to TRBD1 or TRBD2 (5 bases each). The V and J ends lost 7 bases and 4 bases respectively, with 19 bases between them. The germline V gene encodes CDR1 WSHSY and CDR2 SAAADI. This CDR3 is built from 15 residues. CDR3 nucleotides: TGCGCCAGCAACTCAGGAAGGGGAGATGGAGAGACCCAGTACTTC. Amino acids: CASNSGRGDGETQYF.

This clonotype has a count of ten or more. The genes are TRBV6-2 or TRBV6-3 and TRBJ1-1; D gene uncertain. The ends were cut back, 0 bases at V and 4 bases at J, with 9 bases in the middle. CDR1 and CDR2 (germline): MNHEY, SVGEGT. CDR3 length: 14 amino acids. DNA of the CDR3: TGTGCCAGCAGTTACTCGAGGAACGGCACTGAAGCTTTCTTT. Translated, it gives CASSYSRNGTEAFF.

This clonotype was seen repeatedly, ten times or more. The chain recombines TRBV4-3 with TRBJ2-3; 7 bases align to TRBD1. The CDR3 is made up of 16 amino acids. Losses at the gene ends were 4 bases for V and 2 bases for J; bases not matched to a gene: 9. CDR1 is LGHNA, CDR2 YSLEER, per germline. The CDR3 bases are TGCGCCAGCAGCCCGAGGTATCAGGGGGACACAGATACGCAGTATTTT. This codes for CASSPRYQGDTDTQYF.

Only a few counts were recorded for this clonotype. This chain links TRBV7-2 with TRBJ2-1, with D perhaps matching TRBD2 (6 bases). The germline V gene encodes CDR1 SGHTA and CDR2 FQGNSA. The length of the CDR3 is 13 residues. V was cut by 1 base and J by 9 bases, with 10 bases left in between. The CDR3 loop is CASSLGLEGEQFF. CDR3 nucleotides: TGTGCCAGCAGCTTAGGTTTGGAGGGTGAGCAGTTCTTC.